Each of the 21 T cell receptor beta chains below was sequenced from the same sample in a study of CD8 T cells in Susac syndrome. After extraction with the RNeasy kit, about 0.45 to 1 ug of the RNA was reverse transcribed using random hexamers. MiXCR, run by TCRdb on the immunoSEQ multiplex PCR reads, gives a single entry per CDR3 protein. The sample records under 200,000 distinct CDR3 sequences, roughly 94% being singletons. Sequencing was performed on CD4+ T cells from PBMCs. The receptor source for this set is a human donor with Susac syndrome.

This chain links TRBV9 with TRBJ2-3; 8 nucleotides match TRBD2. Germline V CDR1 and CDR2: SGDLS, YYNGEE. The J segment lost 0 bases and the V segment lost 1 base, leaving 1 base of the junction unmatched. This CDR3 spans 15 amino acids. The CDR3 sequence: CASSVWTSSTDTQYF. CDR3 in DNA: TGTGCCAGCAGCGTATGGACTAGCAGCACAGATACGCAGTATTTT.

J is TRBJ1-6 and V is TRBV11-2; no firm D call. The CDR3 length is 16 residues. V was trimmed by 4 bases and J by 7 bases, leaving 17 bases between them. Germline CDR1 SGHAT, CDR2 FQNNGV. The CDR3 nucleotides are TGTGCCAGCAGCTCCCCTCGAACGGGAACCAATTCACCCCTCCACTTT. Translated: CASSSPRTGTNSPLHF.

The chain uses TRBV29-1 and TRBJ2-7; D possibly corresponds to TRBD1 (5 bases). Deletions cut 7 bases from V and 5 bases from J, with 18 bases between. The germline CDR1 and CDR2 sequences are SQVTM and ANQGSEA. The CDR3 is 13 amino acids. The CDR3 bases are TGCAGCGGAAGAAGGGGTTCAGCTGACGAGCAGTACTTC. This encodes CSGRRGSADEQYF.

The chain recombines TRBV5-6 with TRBJ2-1, with a weak D call TRBD1 (6 bases). Germline CDR1 reads SGHDT; CDR2 reads YYEEEE. The CDR3 is 16 residues long. V was clipped by 2 bases and J by 0 bases, with 12 bases between them. The CDR3 spells CASSFKGQSSYNEQFF. CDR3 in DNA: TGTGCCAGCAGCTTTAAAGGACAGAGCTCCTACAATGAGCAGTTCTTC. The variable domain in full, with the rest retrieved from reference TRBV5-6 and TRBJ2-1, is DAGVTQSPTHLIKTRGQQVTLRCSPKSGHDTVSWYQQALGQGPQFIFQYYEEEERQRGNFPDRFSGHQFPNYSSELNVNALLLGDSALYLCASSFKGQSSYNEQFFGPGTRLTVL.

The chain links TRBV20-1 to TRBJ2-1, with TRBD2 matching over 8 bases. The CDR3 is 16 residues long. V lost 2 bases and J lost 5; bases outside the gene matches: 11. Germline V lookup: CDR1 DFQATT, CDR2 SNEGSKA (reference sequence). CDR3 region: CSARKTSGGTNNEQFF. CDR3 coding DNA: TGCAGTGCTAGAAAAACTAGCGGTGGGACAAACAATGAGCAGTTCTTC.

The genes are TRBV25-1 and TRBJ2-7; D is possibly TRBD1 (5 bases). Germline V gene lookup returns CDR1 MGHDK and CDR2 SYGVNS. Trimming took 5 bases from V and 0 from J, leaving 8 bases between them. CDR3 length: 13 residues. The CDR3 loop reads CASSLTGSYEQYF. The CDR3 DNA reads as TGTGCCAGCAGTTTAACAGGCTCCTACGAGCAGTACTTC.

The count of this clonotype is one. The J gene is TRBJ2-1, the V gene TRBV6-2 or TRBV6-3; TRBD1 matches 9 bases. CDR3 length: 15 residues. Per germline, CDR1 MNHEY and CDR2 SVGEGT. J lost 2 bases, V lost 2 bases, and 1 base had no gene match. The CDR3 sequence: CASSYGTGTYNEQFF. The CDR3 coding sequence is TGTGCCAGCAGTTACGGGACAGGGACCTACAATGAGCAGTTCTTC.

The rearrangement joins TRBV4-2 to TRBJ2-5, with 11 bases identical to TRBD2. The CDR3 contains 16 residues. The ends lost 2 bases at V and 1 base at J; junction bases unmatched: 3. In germline, CDR1 is LGHNA, CDR2 YNFKEQ. The CDR3 loop reads CASSQLAGGSQETQYF. In DNA, the CDR3 is TGTGCCAGCAGCCAACTAGCGGGGGGCTCCCAAGAGACCCAGTACTTC.

The CDR3 spells CASSLAAVSYEQYF. CDR3 nucleotides: TGTGCCAGCAGCCTGGCCGCCGTCTCCTACGAGCAGTACTTC. The rearrangement links TRBV7-8 to TRBJ2-7; D unclear. Germline values: CDR1 SGHVS, CDR2 FQNEAQ. V lost 5 bases and J lost 0, with 11 bases in between. This CDR3 region has 14 residues.

V and J are TRBV7-2 and TRBJ2-7; 7 bases are shared with TRBD1. The CDR3 loop spans 16 amino acids. Trimming removed 6 bases from V and 7 bases from J; junction bases left unmatched: 18. The germline gives CDR1 SGHTA, CDR2 FQGNSA. The CDR3 reads CASRQAGTASRGEQYF. The CDR3 coding sequence is TGTGCCAGCAGGCAGGCCGGGACAGCTTCGAGGGGGGAGCAGTACTTC.

The chain employs TRBV15 and TRBJ2-7; the D call may be TRBD1 or TRBD2 (5 bases each). This CDR3 contains 13 residues. Trimming took 7 bases from V and 6 from J, leaving 16 bases between them. Germline V lookup: CDR1 LNHNV, CDR2 YYDKDF (reference sequence). CDR3: CATTTGTLGEQYF. The CDR3 bases are TGTGCCACCACAACCGGGACCCTGGGCGAGCAGTACTTC.

The chain combines TRBV29-1 with TRBJ2-6; D could derive from TRBD1 or TRBD2 (5 bases each). The length of the CDR3 is 14 residues. From germline, CDR1 is SQVTM and CDR2 ANQGSEA. The ends were cut back, 3 bases at V and 3 bases at J, with 9 bases in the middle. The CDR3 region is CSVEMGRGANVLTF. Written as DNA, the CDR3 is TGCAGCGTTGAGATGGGACGTGGGGCCAACGTCCTGACTTTC.

In this sample, this clonotype turned up a few times. The chain uses TRBV5-8 and TRBJ2-2; TRBD2 agrees at 12 bases. Unmatched junction bases numbered 5, after V lost 4 bases and J lost 1 base. The germline V gene has CDR1 SGHTS and CDR2 YDEGEE. The CDR3 has 17 residues. The CDR3, as DNA: TGTGCCAGCAGCCAAGAACTAGCGGGGGGGAACACCGGGGAGCTGTTTTTT. This codes for CASSQELAGGNTGELFF.

This clonotype was found a few times. This rearrangement joins TRBV7-7 to TRBJ1-5; D uncertain. CDR3 length: 13 residues. CDR1 and CDR2 (germline): SSHAT, FNYEAQ (reference sequence). Trimming pared 3 bases from V and 7 bases from J, leaving 10 bases between. For the CDR3, the DNA is TGTGCCAGCAGCTTGGTCGTTGGACAGCCCCAGCATTTT. This gives the protein CASSLVVGQPQHF.

CDR3 bases: TGTGCCAGCAGCGACGGGGTGGGAGGGAAGGACACTGAAGCTTTCTTT. This translates into CASSDGVGGKDTEAFF. V is TRBV28 and J is TRBJ1-1; D uncertain. The CDR3 has 16 residues. V shed 6 bases and J shed 3 bases, with 20 bases lying between them. Germline V gives CDR1 MDHEN, CDR2 SYDVKM.

The chain couples TRBV15 to TRBJ2-5; no reliable D call. Looked up from germline, CDR1 is LNHNV and CDR2 is YYDKDF (reference sequence). CDR3 size: 12 residues. Trimming took 0 bases from V and 7 from J, leaving 6 bases between them. In DNA form, the CDR3 reads TGTGCCACCAGCAGAGATTCGGTGACCCAGTACTTC. Encoded protein: CATSRDSVTQYF.

This sequence joins TRBV3-1 and TRBJ1-1; D is possibly TRBD1 (6 bases). The V gene's germline CDR1 is LGHDT and CDR2 YNNKEL (reference sequence). This CDR3 has 13 amino acids. Trimming pared 3 bases from V and 4 bases from J, leaving 9 bases between. CDR3 DNA: TGTGCCAGCAGCCAGGGGGCGGGCACTGAAGCTTTCTTT. Protein: CASSQGAGTEAFF.

The genes are TRBV7-2 and TRBJ2-1; TRBD2 is a possible D gene (6 bases). From germline, CDR1 is SGHTA and CDR2 FQGNSA. The ends were cut back, 5 bases at V and 9 bases at J, with 17 bases in the middle. CDR3 length: 14 residues. CDR3 in DNA: TGTGCCAGCAGCCCCAAGGTGGGGCGGGGTGAGCAGTTCTTC. It is translated as CASSPKVGRGEQFF.

The chain joins TRBV4-1 to TRBJ2-6, with D perhaps being TRBD1 or TRBD2 (6 bases each). V lost 1 base, J lost 0 bases, and 16 bases lay in between. In germline, CDR1 is MGHRA, CDR2 YSYEKL. This CDR3 region has 19 residues. The CDR3 DNA reads TGCGCCAGCAGCCAAGGAAGAGGGGGGCGGCCCTCTGGGGCCAACGTCCTGACTTTC. As protein: CASSQGRGGRPSGANVLTF.

This clonotype was counted once. J is TRBJ2-1 and V is TRBV11-2; D gene unclear. Germline V gives CDR1 SGHAT, CDR2 FQNNGV. CDR3 length equals 15 residues. Trimming took off 1 base at V and 7 bases at J, with 14 bases between the two ends. This CDR3 reads CASSLGVNLGNEQFF. DNA for the CDR3: TGTGCCAGCAGCTTAGGCGTTAACTTAGGGAATGAGCAGTTCTTC. The full variable domain, with the rest looked up from reference TRBV11-2 and TRBJ2-1, is EAGVAQSPRYKIIEKRQSVAFWCNPISGHATLYWYQQILGQGPKLLIQFQNNGVVDDSQLPKDRFSAERLKGVDSTLKIQPAKLEDSAVYLCASSLGVNLGNEQFFGPGTRLTVL.

This clonotype turned up a few times. The rearrangement joins TRBV25-1 to TRBJ2-3; no clear D. This CDR3 has 12 amino acids. CDR1 MGHDK and CDR2 SYGVNS come from the germline V gene. V was pared by 6 bases and J by 2 bases, with 6 bases between. Written as DNA, the CDR3 is TGTGCCAGCAGAGGGTTCACAGATACGCAGTATTTT. This sequence encodes CASRGFTDTQYF.